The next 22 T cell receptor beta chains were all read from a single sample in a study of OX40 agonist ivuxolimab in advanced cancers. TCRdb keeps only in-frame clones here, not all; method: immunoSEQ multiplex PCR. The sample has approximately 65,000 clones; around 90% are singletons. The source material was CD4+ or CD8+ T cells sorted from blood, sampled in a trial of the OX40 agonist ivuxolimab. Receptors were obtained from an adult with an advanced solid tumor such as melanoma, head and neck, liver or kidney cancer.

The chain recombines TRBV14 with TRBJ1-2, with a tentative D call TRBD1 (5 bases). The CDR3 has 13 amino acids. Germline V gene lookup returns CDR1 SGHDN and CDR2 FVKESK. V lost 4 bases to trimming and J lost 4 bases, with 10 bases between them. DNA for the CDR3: TGTGCCAGCAGCCCCTGGGACGGCTATGGCTACACCTTC. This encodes CASSPWDGYGYTF.

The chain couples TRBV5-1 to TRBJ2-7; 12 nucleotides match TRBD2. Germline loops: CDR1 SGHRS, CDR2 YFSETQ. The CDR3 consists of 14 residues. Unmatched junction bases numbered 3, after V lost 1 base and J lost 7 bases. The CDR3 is CASSLRLAGGEQYF. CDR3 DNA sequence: TGCGCCAGCAGCTTGCGTCTAGCGGGGGGGGAGCAGTACTTC.

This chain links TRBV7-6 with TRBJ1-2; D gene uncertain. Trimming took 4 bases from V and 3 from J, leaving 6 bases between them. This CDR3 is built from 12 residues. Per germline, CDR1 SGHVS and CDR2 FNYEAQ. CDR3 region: CASSSFDYGYTF. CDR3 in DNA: TGTGCCAGCAGCTCGTTTGACTATGGCTACACCTTC. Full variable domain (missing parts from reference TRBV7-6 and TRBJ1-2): GAGVSQSPRYKVTKRGQDVALRCDPISGHVSLYWYRQALGQGPEFLTYFNYEAQQDKSGLPNDRFSAERPEGSISTLTIQRTEQRDSAMYRCASSSFDYGYTFGSGTRLTVV.

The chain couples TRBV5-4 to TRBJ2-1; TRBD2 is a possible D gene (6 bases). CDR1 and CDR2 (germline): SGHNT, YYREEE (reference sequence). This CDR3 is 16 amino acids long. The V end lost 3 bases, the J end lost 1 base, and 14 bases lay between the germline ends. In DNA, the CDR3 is TGTGCCAGCAGCTCGGGACTGCCAAGTTCCTACAATGAGCAGTTCTTC. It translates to CASSSGLPSSYNEQFF.

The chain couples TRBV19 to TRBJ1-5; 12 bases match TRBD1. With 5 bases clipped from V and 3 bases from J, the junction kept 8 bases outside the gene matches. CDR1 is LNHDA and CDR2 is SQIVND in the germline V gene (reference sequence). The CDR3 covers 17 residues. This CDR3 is CASSFDGTGGINQPQHF. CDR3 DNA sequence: TGTGCCAGTAGTTTCGATGGGACAGGGGGCATCAATCAGCCCCAGCATTTT.

Written as DNA, the CDR3 is TGTGCCAGCAGCTTGATGTCTAGGGGGGATACGCAGTATTTT. It is translated as CASSLMSRGDTQYF. The chain employs TRBV7-2 and TRBJ2-3; perhaps TRBD1 as D (6 bases). The CDR3 covers 14 residues. V was clipped by 3 bases and J by 6 bases, with 13 bases between them. Germline V gene data show CDR1 as SGHTA and CDR2 as FQGNSA.

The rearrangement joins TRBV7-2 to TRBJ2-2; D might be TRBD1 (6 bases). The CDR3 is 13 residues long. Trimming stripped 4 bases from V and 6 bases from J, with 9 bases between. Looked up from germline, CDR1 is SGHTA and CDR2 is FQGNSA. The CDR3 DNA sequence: TGTGCCAGCAGCTGGGGGCGGGCCGGGGAGCTGTTTTTT. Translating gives CASSWGRAGELFF.

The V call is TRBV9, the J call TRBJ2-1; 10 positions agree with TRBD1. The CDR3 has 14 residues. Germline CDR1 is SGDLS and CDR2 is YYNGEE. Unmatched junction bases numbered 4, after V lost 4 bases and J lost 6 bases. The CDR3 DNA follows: TGTGCCAGCAGCCCCTGGACAGGGGGCAATGAGCAGTTCTTC. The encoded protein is CASSPWTGGNEQFF.

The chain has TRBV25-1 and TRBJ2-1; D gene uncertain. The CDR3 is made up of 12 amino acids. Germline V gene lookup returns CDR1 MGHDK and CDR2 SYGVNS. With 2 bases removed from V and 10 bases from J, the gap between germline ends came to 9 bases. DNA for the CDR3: TGTGCCAGCAGTGAACAACTCGGGGAGCAGTTCTTC. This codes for CASSEQLGEQFF.

In DNA, the CDR3 is TGTGCCATCAGTGAGTTAAGGGGCACCGGGGAGCTGTTTTTT. Residues: CAISELRGTGELFF. The chain has TRBV10-3 and TRBJ2-2, with a tentative D call TRBD1 (5 bases). This CDR3 has 14 amino acids. V lost 1 base, J lost 4 bases, and 7 bases lay in between. Germline CDR1 is ENHRY and CDR2 is SYGVKD.

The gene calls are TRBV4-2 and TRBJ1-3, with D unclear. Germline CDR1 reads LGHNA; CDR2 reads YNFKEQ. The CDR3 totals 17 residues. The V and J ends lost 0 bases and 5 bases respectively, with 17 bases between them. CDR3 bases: TGTGCCAGCAGCCAAGAAGTGGTCCAAGGGCCAAGAAACACCATATATTTT. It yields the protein CASSQEVVQGPRNTIYF.

CDR3 amino acids: CASSEQDRAGEKLFF. As DNA, the CDR3 is TGCGCCAGCAGTGAACAGGACAGGGCCGGTGAAAAACTGTTTTTT. V and J are TRBV10-2 and TRBJ1-4; 8 nucleotides match TRBD1. This CDR3 is 15 amino acids long. The V gene's germline CDR1 is WSHSY and CDR2 SAAADI. V lost 3 bases to trimming and J lost 7 bases; unmatched junction nucleotides: 7.

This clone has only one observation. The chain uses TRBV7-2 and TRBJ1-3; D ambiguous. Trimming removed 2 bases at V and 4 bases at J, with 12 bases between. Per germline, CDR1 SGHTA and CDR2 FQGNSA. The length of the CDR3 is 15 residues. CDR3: CASSLQVMGGNTIYF. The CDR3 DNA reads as TGTGCCAGCAGCTTACAAGTAATGGGAGGAAACACCATATATTTT.

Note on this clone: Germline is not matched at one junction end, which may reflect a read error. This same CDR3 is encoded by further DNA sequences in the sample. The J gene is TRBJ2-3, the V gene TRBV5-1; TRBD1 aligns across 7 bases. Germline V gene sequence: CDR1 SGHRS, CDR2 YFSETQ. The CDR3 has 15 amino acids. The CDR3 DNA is TGCGCCAGCTCCCCTCAGGGGGATAGCACGGATACGCAGTATTTT. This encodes CASSPQGDSTDTQYF.

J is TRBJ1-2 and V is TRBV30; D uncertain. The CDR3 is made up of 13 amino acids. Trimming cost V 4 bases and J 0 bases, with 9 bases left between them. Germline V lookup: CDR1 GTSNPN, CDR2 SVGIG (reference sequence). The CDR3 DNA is TGTGCCTGGACCCCAGGCGCTAACTATGGCTACACCTTC. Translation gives CAWTPGANYGYTF.

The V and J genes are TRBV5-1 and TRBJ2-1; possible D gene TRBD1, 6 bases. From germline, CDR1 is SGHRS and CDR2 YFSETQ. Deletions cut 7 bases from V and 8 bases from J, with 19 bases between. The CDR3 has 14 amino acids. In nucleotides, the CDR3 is TGCGCCAGCGGCCTCCAGGGGAGTTTTGATGAGCAGTTCTTC. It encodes CASGLQGSFDEQFF.

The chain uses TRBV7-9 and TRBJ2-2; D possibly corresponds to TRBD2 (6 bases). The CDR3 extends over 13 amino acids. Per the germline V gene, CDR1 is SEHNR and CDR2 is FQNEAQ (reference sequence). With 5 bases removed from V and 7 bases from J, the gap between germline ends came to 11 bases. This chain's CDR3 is CASSPTGSGELFF. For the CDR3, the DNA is TGTGCCAGCAGCCCCACCGGGAGCGGGGAGCTGTTTTTT.

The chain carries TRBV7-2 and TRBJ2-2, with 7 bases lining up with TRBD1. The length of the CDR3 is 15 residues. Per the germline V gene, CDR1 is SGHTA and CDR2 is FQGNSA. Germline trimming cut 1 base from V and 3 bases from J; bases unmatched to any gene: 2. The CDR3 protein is CASSLETGYTGELFF. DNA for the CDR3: TGTGCCAGCAGCTTAGAGACAGGGTACACCGGGGAGCTGTTTTTT.

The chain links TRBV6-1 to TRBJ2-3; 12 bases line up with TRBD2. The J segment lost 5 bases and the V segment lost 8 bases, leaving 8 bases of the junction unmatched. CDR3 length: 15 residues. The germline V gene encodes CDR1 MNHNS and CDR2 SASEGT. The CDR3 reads CASDRLAGDKDTQYF. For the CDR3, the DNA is TGTGCCAGCGATCGACTAGCGGGGGATAAAGATACGCAGTATTTT.

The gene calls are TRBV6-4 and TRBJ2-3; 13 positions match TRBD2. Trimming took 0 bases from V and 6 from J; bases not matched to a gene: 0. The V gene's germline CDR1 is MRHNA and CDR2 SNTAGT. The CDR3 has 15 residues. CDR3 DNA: TGTGCCAGCAGTGACTCGGGACTAGCGGGGGATACGCAGTATTTT. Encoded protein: CASSDSGLAGDTQYF.

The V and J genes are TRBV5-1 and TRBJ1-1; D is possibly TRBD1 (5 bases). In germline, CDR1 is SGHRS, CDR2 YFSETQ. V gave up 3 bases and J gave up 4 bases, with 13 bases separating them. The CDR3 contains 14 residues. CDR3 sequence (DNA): TGCGCCAGCAGCTCTGGCCCGGGGGGCACTGAAGCTTTCTTT. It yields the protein CASSSGPGGTEAFF.

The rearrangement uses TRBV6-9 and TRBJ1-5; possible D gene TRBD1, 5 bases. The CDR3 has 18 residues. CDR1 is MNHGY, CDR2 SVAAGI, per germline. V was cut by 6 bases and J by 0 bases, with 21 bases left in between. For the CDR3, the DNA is TGTGCCAGCAGCTCTCGGGGCGGCAGGCCTTATAGCAATCAGCCCCAGCATTTT. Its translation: CASSSRGGRPYSNQPQHF.